This T cell receptor (beta chain) was captured in a study of cytomegalovirus exposure and HLA in healthy donors. Only a few counts were recorded for this clone. Both 60 Vbeta primers and 13 Jbeta primers went into the PCR. Profiled with immunoSEQ multiplex PCR; TCRdb holds only in-frame clones, not every one. The sample lists some 95,000 clones, about 70% occurring once. V gave up 6 bases and J gave up 7 bases, with 13 bases separating them. The CDR3 is 11 amino acids. CDR1 and CDR2 (germline): DFQATT, SNEGSKA (reference sequence). This clonotype originated in a man aged 25-45 years in good health and CMV-seronegative. This chain joins TRBV20-1 and TRBJ2-7; D is undetermined. The sample taken for sequencing was PBMCs. The CDR3 nucleotides are TGCAGTGCCCTAATGATTCGTGAGCAGTACTTC. This translates into CSALMIREQYF.